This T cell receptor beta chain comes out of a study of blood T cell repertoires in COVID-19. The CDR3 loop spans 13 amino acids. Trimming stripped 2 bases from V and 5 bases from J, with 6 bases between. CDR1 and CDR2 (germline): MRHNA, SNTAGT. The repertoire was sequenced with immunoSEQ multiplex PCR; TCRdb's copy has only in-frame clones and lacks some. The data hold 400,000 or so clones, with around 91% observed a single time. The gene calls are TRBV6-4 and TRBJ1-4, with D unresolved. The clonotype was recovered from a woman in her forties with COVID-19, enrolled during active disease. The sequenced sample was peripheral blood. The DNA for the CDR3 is TGTGCCAGCAGTGACGGGCCGAATGAAAAACTGTTTTTT. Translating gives CASSDGPNEKLFF.